This T cell receptor beta chain was sequenced during a study of blood T cell repertoires in COVID-19. Libraries were prepared by immunoSEQ multiplex PCR; TCRdb keeps only in-frame clonotypes and omits some of them. The table records about 110,000 clones, 70% to 90% of them present only once. The source is a man aged 45-65 years with active or convalescent COVID-19. The sample comprised peripheral blood.

This CDR3 reads CASSLEGLAGRNEQFF. The CDR3 DNA is TGTGCCAGCAGCTTAGAGGGACTAGCGGGACGTAATGAGCAGTTCTTC. The rearrangement links TRBV7-6 to TRBJ2-1; 13 bases fit TRBD2. CDR1 SGHVS and CDR2 FNYEAQ come from the germline V gene. CDR3 size: 16 residues. V gave up 1 base and J gave up 7 bases; unmatched junction bases: 4.